This T cell receptor (beta chain) stems from a study of early T cells in non-severe SARS-CoV-2 infection. The wider study: Chains from this unsorted whole-blood bulk RNA could not be paired. Points from the study as a whole: Missing private and CD4 specificities, VDJdb matching favored anti-spike CD8 responses.

The CDR3 is 14 residues long. Deletions cut 3 bases from V and 10 bases from J, with 18 bases between. This clonotype was observed at least ten times. Its antigen is not identified. Individually, cDNA molecules had unique molecular identifiers attached to them. MiXCR was run by TCRdb on the 5' RACE reads, yielding one entry per CDR3 protein. The sample shows roughly 80,000 distinct CDR3 sequences, over 12% of them seen only once. The chain is built from TRBV12-3 or TRBV12-4 and TRBJ1-2, with D perhaps matching TRBD1 (5 bases). This clonotype originated in an adult who was a healthcare worker with PCR-confirmed SARS-CoV-2 infection or an uninfected control (not recorded which). Sequencing was done on a sample of whole blood. CDR3 sequence reads: CASSLGTGKGYYTF. For the CDR3, the DNA is TGTGCCAGCAGTTTGGGGACGGGGAAAGGTTACTACACCTTC.